This T cell receptor beta chain was documented in a study of blood T cell repertoires in COVID-19. V lost 2 bases to trimming and J lost 5 bases; unmatched junction nucleotides: 3. The CDR3 contains 15 residues. Germline CDR1 SGHRS, CDR2 YFSETQ. This clone was detected ten times or more. The table came from immunoSEQ multiplex PCR; TCRdb's copy has only in-frame clones and leaves some out. The sample holds roughly 250,000 clones, roughly 84% seen once. The rearrangement joins TRBV5-1 to TRBJ2-2; 10 bases agree with TRBD1. The clonotype comes from a man aged 45-60 years with active or convalescent COVID-19. Source material: peripheral blood. The CDR3 nucleotides are TGCGCCAGCAGCTTTGGGACAGGGGTAACCGGGGAGCTGTTTTTT. Residues: CASSFGTGVTGELFF.